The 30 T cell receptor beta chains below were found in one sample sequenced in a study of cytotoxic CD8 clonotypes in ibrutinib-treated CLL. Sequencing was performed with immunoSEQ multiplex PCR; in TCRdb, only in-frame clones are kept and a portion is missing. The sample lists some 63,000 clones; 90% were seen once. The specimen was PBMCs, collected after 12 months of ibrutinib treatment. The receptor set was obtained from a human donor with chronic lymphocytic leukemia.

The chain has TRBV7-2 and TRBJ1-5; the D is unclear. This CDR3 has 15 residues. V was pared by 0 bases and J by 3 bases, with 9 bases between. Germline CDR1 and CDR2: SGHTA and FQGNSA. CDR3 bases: TGTGCCAGCAGCTTAGCAGTAGGAGTCAATCAGCCCCAGCATTTT. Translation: CASSLAVGVNQPQHF.

The DNA of the CDR3 is TGTGCCAGCAGTTACTCGAATAGCGGGGGTAACAATGAGCAGTTCTTC. Encoded protein: CASSYSNSGGNNEQFF. This chain joins TRBV6-6 and TRBJ2-1; 9 positions agree with TRBD2. The CDR3 runs 16 residues. V trimming: 0 bases; J trimming: 5 bases; junction bases outside the gene matches: 5. Germline V CDR1 and CDR2: MNHNY, SVGAGI (reference sequence).

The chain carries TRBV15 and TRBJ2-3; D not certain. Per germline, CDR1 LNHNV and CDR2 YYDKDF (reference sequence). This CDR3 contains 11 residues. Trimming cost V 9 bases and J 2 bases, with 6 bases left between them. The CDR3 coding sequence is TGTGCCACGGGCCTCACAGATACGCAGTATTTT. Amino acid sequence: CATGLTDTQYF.

CDR3 DNA sequence: TGTGCCTGGACCCCCCGGGACAGGGCTGTTGAGCAGTTCTTC. Its protein is CAWTPRDRAVEQFF. The gene calls are TRBV30 and TRBJ2-1, with 9 bases that match TRBD1. J lost 9 bases, V lost 4 bases, and 10 bases had no gene match. Per the germline V gene, CDR1 is GTSNPN and CDR2 is SVGIG (reference sequence). The CDR3 length is 14 residues.

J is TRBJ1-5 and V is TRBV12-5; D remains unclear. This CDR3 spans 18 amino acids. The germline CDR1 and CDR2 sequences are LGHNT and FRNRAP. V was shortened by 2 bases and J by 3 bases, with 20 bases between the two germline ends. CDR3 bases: TGTGCTAGTGGTTTGCTGAGGAAAGATCAACCCGTCAATCAGCCCCAGCATTTT. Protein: CASGLLRKDQPVNQPQHF.

The CDR3 DNA is TGTGCCAGCAGCTCCAAATTGGGTGAGCAGTTCTTC. Translation gives CASSSKLGEQFF. This chain joins TRBV13 and TRBJ2-1; D not certain. The CDR3 spans 12 residues. From germline, CDR1 is PRHDT and CDR2 FYEKMQ (reference sequence). V lost 4 bases to trimming and J lost 9 bases, with 10 bases between them.

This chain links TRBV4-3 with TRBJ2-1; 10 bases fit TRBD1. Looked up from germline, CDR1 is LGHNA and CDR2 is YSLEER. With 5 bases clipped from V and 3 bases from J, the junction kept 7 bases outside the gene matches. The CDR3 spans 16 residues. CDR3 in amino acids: CASSSTGTGVYNEQFF. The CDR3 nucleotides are TGCGCCAGCAGCTCCACGGGGACAGGGGTCTACAATGAGCAGTTCTTC.

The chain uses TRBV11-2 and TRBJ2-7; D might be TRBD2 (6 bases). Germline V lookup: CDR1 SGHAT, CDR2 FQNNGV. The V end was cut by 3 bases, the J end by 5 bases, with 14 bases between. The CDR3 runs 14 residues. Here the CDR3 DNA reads TGTGCCAGCAGCTTCGTGGGAGGTTACCACGAGCAGTACTTC. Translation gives CASSFVGGYHEQYF.

CDR3 region: CASRAAYEQYF. The CDR3 bases are TGTGCCAGCAGGGCTGCCTACGAGCAGTACTTC. This chain links TRBV6-5 with TRBJ2-7; D remains ambiguous. Germline V CDR1 and CDR2: MNHEY, SVGAGI. Trimming cost V 6 bases and J 2 bases, with 5 bases left between them. CDR3 size: 11 residues.

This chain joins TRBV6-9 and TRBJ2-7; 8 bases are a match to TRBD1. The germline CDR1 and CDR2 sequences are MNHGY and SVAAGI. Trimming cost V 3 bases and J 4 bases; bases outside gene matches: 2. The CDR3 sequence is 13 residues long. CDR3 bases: TGTGCCAGCAGTTACCGACAGGGGTACGAGCAGTACTTC. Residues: CASSYRQGYEQYF.

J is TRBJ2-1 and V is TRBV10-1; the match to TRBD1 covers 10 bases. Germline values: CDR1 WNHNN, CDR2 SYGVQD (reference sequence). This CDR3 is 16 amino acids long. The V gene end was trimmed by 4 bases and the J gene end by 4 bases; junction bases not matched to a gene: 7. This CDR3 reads CASSAYRDRGYNEQFF. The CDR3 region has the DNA TGCGCCAGCAGTGCATACCGGGACAGGGGATACAATGAGCAGTTCTTC.

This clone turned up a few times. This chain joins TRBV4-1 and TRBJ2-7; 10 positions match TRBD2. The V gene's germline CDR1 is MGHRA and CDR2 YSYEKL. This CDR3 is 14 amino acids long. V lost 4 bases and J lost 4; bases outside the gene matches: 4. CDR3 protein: CASSRLAGVYEQYF. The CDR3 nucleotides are TGCGCCAGCAGCCGTCTAGCGGGAGTTTACGAGCAGTACTTC.

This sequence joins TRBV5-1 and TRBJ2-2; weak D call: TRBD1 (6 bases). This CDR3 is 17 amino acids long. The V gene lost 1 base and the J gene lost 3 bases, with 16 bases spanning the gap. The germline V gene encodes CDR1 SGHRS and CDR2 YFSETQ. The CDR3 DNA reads TGCGCCAGCAGCTTGTCTCGTACCGACAGGCACACCGGGGAGCTGTTTTTT. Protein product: CASSLSRTDRHTGELFF.

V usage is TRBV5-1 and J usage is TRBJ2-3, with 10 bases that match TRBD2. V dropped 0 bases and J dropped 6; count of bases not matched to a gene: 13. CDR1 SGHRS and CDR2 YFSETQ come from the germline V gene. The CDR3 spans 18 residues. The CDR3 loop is CASSLVGLAGAPSDTQYF. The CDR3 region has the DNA TGCGCCAGCAGCTTGGTTGGCCTAGCGGGAGCCCCTTCGGATACGCAGTATTTT.

The CDR3 region has the DNA TGCGCCAGCAGCCAAGAACCCCTCGGCAATCAGCCCCAGCATTTT. Translated: CASSQEPLGNQPQHF. This rearrangement joins TRBV4-1 to TRBJ1-5; no reliable D call. Germline values: CDR1 MGHRA, CDR2 YSYEKL. V was trimmed by 0 bases and J by 2 bases, leaving 8 bases between them. This CDR3 contains 15 residues.

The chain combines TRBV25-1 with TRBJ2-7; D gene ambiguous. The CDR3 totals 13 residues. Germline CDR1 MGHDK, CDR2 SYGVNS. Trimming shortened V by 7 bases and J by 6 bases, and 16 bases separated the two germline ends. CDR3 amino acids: CASIGDWGFEQYF. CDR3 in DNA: TGTGCCAGCATTGGTGACTGGGGATTCGAGCAGTACTTC.

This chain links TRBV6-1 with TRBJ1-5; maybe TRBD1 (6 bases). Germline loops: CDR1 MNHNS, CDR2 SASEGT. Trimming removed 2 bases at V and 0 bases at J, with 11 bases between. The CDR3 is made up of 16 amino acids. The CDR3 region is CASSEIGGHSNQPQHF. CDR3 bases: TGTGCCAGCAGTGAAATCGGGGGCCATAGCAATCAGCCCCAGCATTTT.

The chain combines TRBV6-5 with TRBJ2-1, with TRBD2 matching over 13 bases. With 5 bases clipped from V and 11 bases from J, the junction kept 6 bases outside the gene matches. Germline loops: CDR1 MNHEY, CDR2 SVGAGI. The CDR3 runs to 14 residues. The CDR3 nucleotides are TGTGCCAGCAGTGGAACCGGGACTAGCGGGAAGCAGTTCTTC. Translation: CASSGTGTSGKQFF.

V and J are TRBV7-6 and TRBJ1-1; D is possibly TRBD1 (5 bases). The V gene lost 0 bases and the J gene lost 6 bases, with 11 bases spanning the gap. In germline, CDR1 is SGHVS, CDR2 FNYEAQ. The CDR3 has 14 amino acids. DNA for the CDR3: TGTGCCAGCAGCTTAGCGCGGGGGGGGGCTGAAGCTTTCTTT. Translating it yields CASSLARGGAEAFF.

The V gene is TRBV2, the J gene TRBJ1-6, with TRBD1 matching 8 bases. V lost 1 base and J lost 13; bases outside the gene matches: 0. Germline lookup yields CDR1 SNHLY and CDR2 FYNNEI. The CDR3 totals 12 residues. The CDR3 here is CASSEDRGPLHF. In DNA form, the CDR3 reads TGTGCCAGCAGTGAAGACAGGGGGCCCCTCCACTTT.

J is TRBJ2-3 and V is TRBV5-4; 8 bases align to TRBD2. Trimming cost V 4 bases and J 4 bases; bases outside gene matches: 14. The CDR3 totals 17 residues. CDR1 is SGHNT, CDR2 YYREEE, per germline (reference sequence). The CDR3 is CASSPKRAGLGSDTQYF. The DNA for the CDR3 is TGTGCCAGCAGCCCAAAAAGGGCGGGACTAGGGTCAGATACGCAGTATTTT.

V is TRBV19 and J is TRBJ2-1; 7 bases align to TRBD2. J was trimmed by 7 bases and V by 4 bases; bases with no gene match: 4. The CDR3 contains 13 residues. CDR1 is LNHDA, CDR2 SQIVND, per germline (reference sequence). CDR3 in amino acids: CASSRGLRNEQFF. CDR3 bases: TGTGCCAGTAGTAGGGGACTACGAAATGAGCAGTTCTTC.

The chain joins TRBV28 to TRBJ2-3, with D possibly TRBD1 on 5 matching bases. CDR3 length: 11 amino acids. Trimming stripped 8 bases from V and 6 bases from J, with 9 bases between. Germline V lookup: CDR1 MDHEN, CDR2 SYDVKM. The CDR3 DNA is TGTGCCAGCGGCTACAGGGATACGCAGTATTTT. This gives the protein CASGYRDTQYF.

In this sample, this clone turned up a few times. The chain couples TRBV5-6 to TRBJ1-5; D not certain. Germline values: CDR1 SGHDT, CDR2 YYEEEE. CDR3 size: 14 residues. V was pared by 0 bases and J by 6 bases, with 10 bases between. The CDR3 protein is CASSLGGVTQPQHF. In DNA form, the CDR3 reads TGTGCCAGCAGCTTGGGAGGAGTTACTCAGCCCCAGCATTTT.

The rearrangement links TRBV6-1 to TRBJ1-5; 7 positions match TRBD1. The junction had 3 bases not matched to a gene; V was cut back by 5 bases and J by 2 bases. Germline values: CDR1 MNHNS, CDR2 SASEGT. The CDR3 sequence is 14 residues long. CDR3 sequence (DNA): TGTGCCAGCAGTTTCAGGGGGGGCAATCAGCCCCAGCATTTT. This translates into CASSFRGGNQPQHF.

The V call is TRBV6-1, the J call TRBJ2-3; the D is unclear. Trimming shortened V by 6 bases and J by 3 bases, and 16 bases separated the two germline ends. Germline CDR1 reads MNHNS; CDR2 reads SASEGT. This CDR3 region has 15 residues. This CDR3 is CASRRGTPETDTQYF. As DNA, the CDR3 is TGTGCCAGCAGAAGAGGCACCCCTGAGACAGATACGCAGTATTTT.

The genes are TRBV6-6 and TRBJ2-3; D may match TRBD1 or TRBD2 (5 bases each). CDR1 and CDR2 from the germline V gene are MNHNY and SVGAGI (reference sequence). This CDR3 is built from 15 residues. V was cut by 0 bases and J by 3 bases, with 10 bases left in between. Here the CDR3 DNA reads TGTGCCAGCAGTTACTCTGGGACGAAAACAGATACGCAGTATTTT. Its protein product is CASSYSGTKTDTQYF.

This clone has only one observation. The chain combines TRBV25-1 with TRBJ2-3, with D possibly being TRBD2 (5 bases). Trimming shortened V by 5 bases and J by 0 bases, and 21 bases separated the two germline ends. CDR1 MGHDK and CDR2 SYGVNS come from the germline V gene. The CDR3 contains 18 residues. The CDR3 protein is CASSPRSGGGASTDTQYF. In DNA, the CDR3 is TGTGCCAGCAGTCCCCGGAGCGGTGGCGGAGCAAGCACAGATACGCAGTATTTT. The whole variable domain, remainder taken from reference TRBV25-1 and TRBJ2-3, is EADIYQTPRYLVIGTGKKITLECSQTMGHDKMYWYQQDPGMELHLIHYSYGVNSTEKGDLSSESTVSRIRTEHFPLTLESARPSHTSQYLCASSPRSGGGASTDTQYFGPGTRLTVL.

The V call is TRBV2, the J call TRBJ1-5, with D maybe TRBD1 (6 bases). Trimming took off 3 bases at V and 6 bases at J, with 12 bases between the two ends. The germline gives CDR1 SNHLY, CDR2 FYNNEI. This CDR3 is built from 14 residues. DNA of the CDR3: TGTGCCAGCAGTGAGTCGGGGGCCCGTCAGCCCCAGCATTTT. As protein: CASSESGARQPQHF.

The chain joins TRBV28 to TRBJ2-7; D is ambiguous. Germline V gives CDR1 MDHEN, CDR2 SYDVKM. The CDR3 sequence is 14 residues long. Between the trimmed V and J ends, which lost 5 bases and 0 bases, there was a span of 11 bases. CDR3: CASSRLDSSYEQYF. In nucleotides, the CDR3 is TGTGCCAGCAGTCGCCTTGACTCCTCCTACGAGCAGTACTTC. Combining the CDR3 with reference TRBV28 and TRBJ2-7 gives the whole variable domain DVKVTQSSRYLVKRTGEKVFLECVQDMDHENMFWYRQDPGLGLRLIYFSYDVKMKEKGDIPEGYSVSREKKERFSLILESASTNQTSMYLCASSRLDSSYEQYFGPGTRLTVT.